The entry that follows covers one TCR beta chain sequence. Unique molecular identifiers were incorporated during preparation of the TCRbeta library. TCRdb processed the PCR reads anew with MiXCR; each CDR3 protein has one entry. The top ten clones hold more than 2% of a sample with around 530,000 distinct CDR3 sequences, around a third of them seen once. The data were obtained in a study of T-cell reconstitution after alpha-beta-depleted transplantation in children. This CDR3 is 16 amino acids long. V shed 0 bases, J shed 12 bases, and the junction held 13 bases outside the gene matches. This TCR was sampled from a human donor who donated a stem cell graft to a child with aplastic anemia. Sequencing was performed on PBMCs from the stem cell graft donor, taken from the stem cell graft. The chain combines TRBV12-3 or TRBV12-4 with TRBJ1-2; 10 nucleotides match TRBD1. The CDR3 nucleotides read TGTGCCAGCAGTTTAGCCTCCGGGACAGGGGAGGAACTCCACACCTTC. As protein: CASSLASGTGEELHTF.